Listed here are 25 T cell receptor beta chains from one sample, sequenced in a study of blood T cell repertoires in COVID-19. Here immunoSEQ multiplex PCR was the method, and the copy in TCRdb shows in-frame clones only, minus some. The sample yields 230,000 or so clones, roughly 80% seen once. Material: peripheral blood. The receptors were gathered from a human donor in a cohort sampled during active COVID-19.

The rearrangement joins TRBV19 to TRBJ1-5; D unclear. The CDR3 sequence is 12 residues long. V lost 3 bases and J lost 15, with 15 bases in between. Germline V gene data show CDR1 as LNHDA and CDR2 as SQIVND (reference sequence). CDR3 in amino acids: CASSMGIAGRHF. In DNA form, the CDR3 reads TGTGCCAGTAGTATGGGAATTGCGGGCAGGCATTTT.

Notes on this clone: Other nucleotide sequences in the sample specify the same CDR3. The rearrangement joins TRBV28 to TRBJ2-7, with 9 bases lining up with TRBD1. Unmatched junction bases numbered 0, after V lost 3 bases and J lost 3 bases. This CDR3 region has 13 residues. Germline V gene data show CDR1 as MDHEN and CDR2 as SYDVKM. The CDR3 nucleotides read TGTGCCAGCAGTTTGGACAGGGGCTACGAGCAGTACTTC. Residues: CASSLDRGYEQYF.

The gene calls are TRBV7-2 and TRBJ2-3; possibly TRBD2 for D (6 bases). The germline CDR1 and CDR2 sequences are SGHTA and FQGNSA. The CDR3 contains 16 residues. V was shortened by 1 base and J by 6 bases, with 17 bases between the two germline ends. The CDR3 spells CASSLGRARAVDTQYF. The DNA for the CDR3 is TGTGCCAGCAGCTTAGGGAGGGCGAGGGCGGTTGATACGCAGTATTTT.

The CDR3: CASSTGINYGYTF. For the CDR3, the DNA is TGTGCCAGTAGTACTGGCATTAACTATGGCTACACCTTC. The rearrangement uses TRBV19 and TRBJ1-2; no clear D gene. CDR1 and CDR2 (germline): LNHDA, SQIVND (reference sequence). The V end lost 4 bases, the J end lost 1 base, and 7 bases lay between the germline ends. The CDR3 is made up of 13 amino acids.

The rearrangement links TRBV27 to TRBJ1-2; 9 nucleotides align to TRBD1. Looked up from germline, CDR1 is MNHEY and CDR2 is SMNVEV (reference sequence). This CDR3 has 15 residues. J lost 6 bases, V lost 7 bases, and 12 bases had no gene match. As DNA, the CDR3 is TGTGCCAGCACTTCATCCGGGACAGGGTTCAATGGCTACACCTTC. As protein: CASTSSGTGFNGYTF.

V usage is TRBV11-1 and J usage is TRBJ2-7; a weak D match, TRBD1 (5 bases). The germline V and J ends were trimmed by 4 bases and 0 bases, with 10 bases remaining between them. Germline V gene data show CDR1 as SGHAT and CDR2 as FQDESV (reference sequence). CDR3 length: 14 amino acids. In DNA form, the CDR3 reads TGTGCCAGCAGCTCAGGGCCCCGCTCCTACGAGCAGTACTTC. Amino acid sequence: CASSSGPRSYEQYF.

This clone came up a few times. Within the sample, other DNA sequences also encode this same CDR3. This chain connects TRBV11-2 to TRBJ2-7; TRBD1 matches at 7 bases. V shed 5 bases and J 1 base; nucleotides not matched to a gene: 5. CDR1 is SGHAT, CDR2 FQNNGV, per germline. CDR3 length: 14 residues. The CDR3 sequence is CASSRDRSSYEQYF. Here the CDR3 DNA reads TGTGCCAGCAGCCGGGACAGAAGTTCCTACGAGCAGTACTTC.

The chain combines TRBV5-4 with TRBJ2-7, with TRBD1 as a possible D gene (6 bases). The V and J ends lost 3 bases and 1 base respectively, with 11 bases between them. Germline CDR1 reads SGHNT; CDR2 reads YYREEE (reference sequence). The CDR3 is 14 amino acids. The CDR3 is CASSSDSESYEQYF. In DNA form, the CDR3 reads TGTGCCAGCAGCTCGGACAGCGAGTCCTACGAGCAGTACTTC.

The chain recombines TRBV5-1 with TRBJ2-7; D call uncertain. The germline gives CDR1 SGHRS, CDR2 YFSETQ. Trimming took 0 bases from V and 0 from J, leaving 7 bases between them. CDR3 length: 14 amino acids. The CDR3 DNA is TGCGCCAGCAGCTTGGGGCAGGCCTCCTACGAGCAGTACTTC. Protein sequence: CASSLGQASYEQYF.

This clone has a handful of counts. The chain recombines TRBV7-3 with TRBJ1-2, with D maybe TRBD1 (6 bases). V was cut by 5 bases and J by 4 bases, with 11 bases left in between. This CDR3 has 13 amino acids. The germline CDR1 and CDR2 sequences are SGHTA and FQGTGA. Here the CDR3 reads CASSPGVGYGYTF. CDR3 sequence (DNA): TGTGCCAGCAGCCCAGGGGTAGGCTATGGCTACACCTTC.

V usage is TRBV19 and J usage is TRBJ1-5, with TRBD1 as a possible D gene (5 bases). Germline CDR1 is LNHDA and CDR2 is SQIVND (reference sequence). Trimming removed 10 bases at V and 4 bases at J, with 14 bases between. This CDR3 comprises 13 residues. DNA of the CDR3: TGTGCCACCCGTGACAGTGGGAATCAGCCCCAGCATTTT. This encodes CATRDSGNQPQHF.

This chain joins TRBV27 and TRBJ1-2; 9 bases agree with TRBD1. Germline trimming cut 6 bases from V and 5 bases from J; bases unmatched to any gene: 7. Germline V lookup: CDR1 MNHEY, CDR2 SMNVEV (reference sequence). The CDR3 has 14 amino acids. CDR3 in amino acids: CASRNRGLFYGYTF. CDR3 DNA: TGTGCCAGCAGGAACAGGGGGCTTTTTTATGGCTACACCTTC.

The chain has TRBV5-8 and TRBJ1-1; D not certain. V was cut by 4 bases and J by 3 bases, with 13 bases left in between. CDR3 length: 14 residues. CDR1 and CDR2 from the germline V gene are SGHTS and YDEGEE. CDR3 loop: CASSLEREHTEAFF. CDR3 nucleotide sequence: TGTGCCAGCAGCCTCGAGAGGGAACACACTGAAGCTTTCTTT.

The chain employs TRBV30 and TRBJ2-7, with TRBD1 matching over 10 bases. CDR1 is GTSNPN, CDR2 SVGIG, per germline (reference sequence). The V and J ends lost 6 bases and 4 bases, in that order; junction bases with no gene match: 9. The length of the CDR3 is 14 residues. The CDR3 region has the DNA TGTGCCTGCAGCGACAGGGGGCGAGGGTACGAGCAGTACTTC. This encodes CACSDRGRGYEQYF.

The V gene is TRBV4-2, the J gene TRBJ1-1; no definite D call. Germline V gene sequence: CDR1 LGHNA, CDR2 YNFKEQ. The CDR3 sequence is 13 residues long. Trimming cost V 0 bases and J 5 bases, with 7 bases left between them. CDR3 in DNA: TGTGCCAGCAGCCAAGAGAGGGTTACTGAAGCTTTCTTT. This codes for CASSQERVTEAFF.

The genes are TRBV10-2 and TRBJ2-1, with TRBD2 matching over 10 bases. The germline V gene has CDR1 WSHSY and CDR2 SAAADI. V shed 3 bases and J 6 bases; nucleotides not matched to a gene: 5. There are 15 residues in the CDR3. The CDR3 DNA reads TGCGCCAGCAGTGAACCGGGACTAGCGATCAATGAGCAGTTCTTC. This sequence encodes CASSEPGLAINEQFF.

This chain connects TRBV6-5 to TRBJ2-7; TRBD2 aligns across 7 bases. The CDR3 covers 14 residues. The V gene's germline CDR1 is MNHEY and CDR2 SVGAGI. V lost 0 bases to trimming and J lost 4 bases; unmatched junction nucleotides: 3. DNA of the CDR3: TGTGCCAGCAGTTACTCGGTGGGAGGGTACGAGCAGTACTTC. Its translation is CASSYSVGGYEQYF.

The V call is TRBV28, the J call TRBJ2-7; possibly TRBD2 for D (7 bases). Germline V lookup: CDR1 MDHEN, CDR2 SYDVKM. The ends were cut back, 4 bases at V and 0 bases at J, with 13 bases in the middle. This CDR3 spans 15 amino acids. The CDR3 DNA sequence: TGTGCCAGCAGTTGGGGAGGGGGGGGCTCCTACGAGCAGTACTTC. This translates into CASSWGGGGSYEQYF.

This clone has only a few counts. The chain couples TRBV27 to TRBJ1-1; 7 nucleotides line up with TRBD1. V was clipped by 5 bases and J by 0 bases; unmatched bases: 3. The CDR3 totals 14 residues. CDR1 is MNHEY and CDR2 is SMNVEV in the germline V gene (reference sequence). In nucleotides, the CDR3 is TGTGCCAGCAGTATAACAGGGGTGAACACTGAAGCTTTCTTT. It specifies CASSITGVNTEAFF.

This clone has only one observation. V is TRBV5-6 and J is TRBJ2-6, with D tentatively TRBD2 (6 bases). V was cut by 2 bases and J by 2 bases, with 14 bases left in between. CDR3 length: 17 residues. Germline V gene data show CDR1 as SGHDT and CDR2 as YYEEEE. The CDR3 here is CASSLEGGYAGANVLTF. In DNA, the CDR3 is TGTGCCAGCAGCTTAGAGGGAGGCTATGCTGGGGCCAACGTCCTGACTTTC. The full variable domain, with the rest looked up from reference TRBV5-6 and TRBJ2-6, is DAGVTQSPTHLIKTRGQQVTLRCSPKSGHDTVSWYQQALGQGPQFIFQYYEEEERQRGNFPDRFSGHQFPNYSSELNVNALLLGDSALYLCASSLEGGYAGANVLTFGAGSRLTVL.

The V call is TRBV6-6, the J call TRBJ2-7; 9 bases match TRBD1. The CDR3 has 16 residues. Germline loops: CDR1 MNHNY, CDR2 SVGAGI (reference sequence). Trimming cost V 5 bases and J 5 bases; bases outside gene matches: 13. For the CDR3, the DNA is TGTGCCAGCAGTCCCCCCGGGACAGGGATATCCCACGAGCAGTACTTC. Translated, it gives CASSPPGTGISHEQYF.

The rearrangement links TRBV5-6 to TRBJ2-7; 9 bases fit TRBD1. The CDR3 spans 16 residues. Germline V gene lookup returns CDR1 SGHDT and CDR2 YYEEEE. After removal of 3 bases from V and 5 bases from J, the junction contained 12 bases not matched to a gene. The CDR3 loop is CASSWGRDRVLHEQYF. For the CDR3, the DNA is TGTGCCAGCAGCTGGGGTAGGGACAGGGTACTCCACGAGCAGTACTTC.

In the case of this clone: This sample also contains other DNA sequences that code for the same CDR3. The chain joins TRBV27 to TRBJ2-7, with 8 bases that match TRBD1. The length of the CDR3 is 13 residues. Trimming took 6 bases from V and 2 from J; bases not matched to a gene: 3. Germline V gene sequence: CDR1 MNHEY, CDR2 SMNVEV (reference sequence). CDR3 protein: CASRRTGTYEQYF. The DNA of the CDR3 is TGTGCCAGCAGACGGACAGGGACCTACGAGCAGTACTTC.

The rearrangement links TRBV6-2 or TRBV6-3 to TRBJ2-1; 9 bases align to TRBD2. Unmatched junction bases numbered 12, after V lost 6 bases and J lost 12 bases. The CDR3 is 14 amino acids. Germline V gene sequence: CDR1 MNHEY, CDR2 SVGEGT. The CDR3 sequence is CASSLTSGHLVQFF. The CDR3 DNA follows: TGTGCCAGCAGCCTGACTAGCGGCCATTTAGTGCAGTTCTTC.

As for this clone: In the same sample, other DNA sequences code for this CDR3. The chain carries TRBV9 and TRBJ2-7; possibly TRBD2 for D (6 bases). Trimming stripped 0 bases from V and 2 bases from J, with 12 bases between. This CDR3 has 15 residues. Germline CDR1 reads SGDLS; CDR2 reads YYNGEE. CDR3 amino acids: CASSVGGEAAYEQYF. The DNA of the CDR3 is TGTGCCAGCAGCGTAGGTGGGGAGGCGGCCTACGAGCAGTACTTC.